This TCR beta chain was identified in a study of OX40 agonist ivuxolimab in advanced cancers. There are 17 residues in the CDR3. With 0 bases removed from V and 0 bases from J, the gap between germline ends came to 14 bases. Looked up from germline, CDR1 is SGDLS and CDR2 is YYNGEE. The data were produced by immunoSEQ multiplex PCR, yet TCRdb's version contains in-frame clones alone and is incomplete. The sample holds under 90,000 clones, approximately 87% seen once. The chain links TRBV9 to TRBJ2-3, with D uncertain. This receptor was identified in an adult with an advanced solid tumor such as melanoma, head and neck, liver or kidney cancer. The sample here was CD4+ or CD8+ T cells sorted from blood, taken in a trial of the OX40 agonist ivuxolimab. CDR3 region: CASSVGPGVTSTDTQYF. Here the CDR3 DNA reads TGTGCCAGCAGCGTAGGGCCCGGTGTAACTAGCACAGATACGCAGTATTTT.